These 29 T cell receptor beta chains were all obtained from the same sample, sequenced in a study of blood T cell repertoires in COVID-19. Here immunoSEQ multiplex PCR was the method, and the copy in TCRdb shows in-frame clones only, minus some. The table includes approximately 140,000 clones, around 89% detected once. Sequenced input: PBMCs or T cells enriched from blood (not recorded which). These receptors originate from a woman aged 25 to 39 with acute COVID-19.

Turning to this clone: A junction boundary mismatches the germline segment, possibly from a read error. The rearrangement joins TRBV28 to TRBJ2-6; the D gene is possibly TRBD1 (6 bases). Germline values: CDR1 MDHEN, CDR2 SYDVKM. This CDR3 is 21 amino acids long. The CDR3 region has the DNA TGTGCCAGCAGCTTATTAGGAGTCGGCGGCAGGGGCCCCTCTGGGGCCAACGTCCTGACTTTC. It specifies CASSLLGVGGRGPSGANVLTF.

This clone was detected once. The chain joins TRBV2 to TRBJ2-1, with D possibly being TRBD2 (5 bases). The CDR3 totals 12 residues. Germline CDR1 is SNHLY and CDR2 is FYNNEI. With 2 bases removed from V and 7 bases from J, the gap between germline ends came to 6 bases. CDR3 bases: TGTGCCAGCAGTGAAATAGCGAATGAGCAGTTCTTC. As protein: CASSEIANEQFF.

V gene TRBV29-1 combines with J gene TRBJ2-7, with unresolved D. Deletions cut 4 bases from V and 4 bases from J, with 11 bases between. The CDR3 is made up of 12 amino acids. CDR1 is SQVTM and CDR2 is ANQGSEA in the germline V gene. The CDR3 loop reads CSVGPDTYEQYF. The CDR3 nucleotides read TGCAGCGTTGGGCCCGATACATACGAGCAGTACTTC.

J is TRBJ1-5 and V is TRBV28, with D unresolved. V was shortened by 7 bases and J by 3 bases, with 13 bases between the two germline ends. Germline CDR1 is MDHEN and CDR2 is SYDVKM. This CDR3 comprises 14 residues. DNA for the CDR3: TGTGCCAGCACCCCTCGAGGCTTCAATCAGCCCCAGCATTTT. This sequence encodes CASTPRGFNQPQHF. Supplemented by reference TRBV28 and TRBJ1-5, the full variable domain reads DVKVTQSSRYLVKRTGEKVFLECVQDMDHENMFWYRQDPGLGLRLIYFSYDVKMKEKGDIPEGYSVSREKKERFSLILESASTNQTSMYLCASTPRGFNQPQHFGDGTRLSIL.

This clone was seen more than once but under ten times. V is TRBV6-4 and J is TRBJ1-6, with 8 bases identical to TRBD1. CDR1 and CDR2 from the germline V gene are MRHNA and SNTAGT. The CDR3 has 16 amino acids. Unmatched junction bases numbered 11, after V lost 4 bases and J lost 9 bases. CDR3 nucleotide sequence: TGTGCCAGCAGTGCCTCAGGGGGCGAAGGAGGTTCACCCCTCCACTTT. The encoded protein is CASSASGGEGGSPLHF.

This chain links TRBV28 with TRBJ1-2; weak D call: TRBD1 (5 bases). Deletions cut 6 bases from V and 4 bases from J, with 18 bases between. The CDR3 runs to 15 residues. The germline V gene encodes CDR1 MDHEN and CDR2 SYDVKM. The chain's CDR3 is CASRVPGGFGYGYTF. The CDR3 DNA reads as TGTGCCAGCAGGGTCCCGGGGGGGTTCGGCTATGGCTACACCTTC.

The chain joins TRBV3-1 (or the pseudogene TRBV3-2) to TRBJ1-2; D is ambiguous. Germline V gives CDR1 LGHDT, CDR2 YNNKEL (reference sequence). The CDR3 is 15 residues long. The V gene lost 1 base and the J gene lost 8 bases, with 17 bases spanning the gap. Here the CDR3 DNA reads TGTGCCAGCAGCCAAGGTAGCGGTCTGGCGGGGGGCTACACCTTC. Protein: CASSQGSGLAGGYTF.

This chain's CDR3 is CASQRLGDNYEQYF. Here the CDR3 DNA reads TGTGCCAGCCAACGTCTCGGGGACAACTACGAGCAGTACTTC. The V and J genes are TRBV27 and TRBJ2-7; TRBD1 might be the D (6 bases). Looked up from germline, CDR1 is MNHEY and CDR2 is SMNVEV (reference sequence). Trimming stripped 8 bases from V and 3 bases from J, with 17 bases between. The CDR3 has 14 amino acids.

The rearrangement uses TRBV19 and TRBJ2-7; tentative D call: TRBD1 (5 bases). The CDR3 has 15 residues. CDR1 is LNHDA, CDR2 SQIVND, per germline (reference sequence). Between the trimmed V and J ends, which lost 5 bases and 0 bases, there was a span of 14 bases. The CDR3 nucleotides read TGTGCCAGTAGTGATCGACAGCTGAGCTCCTACGAGCAGTACTTC. Its translation is CASSDRQLSSYEQYF.

The chain links TRBV28 to TRBJ2-1, with 7 bases aligning to TRBD2. Trimming cost V 2 bases and J 8 bases; bases outside gene matches: 6. CDR3 size: 14 residues. In germline, CDR1 is MDHEN, CDR2 SYDVKM. DNA of the CDR3: TGTGCCAGCAGTTTAGCGGGAGTATTCTATGAGCAGTTCTTC. Encoded protein: CASSLAGVFYEQFF.

The J gene is TRBJ2-2, the V gene TRBV27; tentative D call: TRBD2 (5 bases). The CDR3 contains 14 residues. Germline V gene sequence: CDR1 MNHEY, CDR2 SMNVEV (reference sequence). Trimming removed 8 bases at V and 2 bases at J, with 12 bases between. The CDR3 coding sequence is TGTGCCAGCCGGGGAGCGGCCAACACCGGGGAGCTGTTTTTT. It codes for CASRGAANTGELFF.

The chain recombines TRBV27 with TRBJ2-2; D perhaps matches TRBD2 (6 bases). Germline V gene data show CDR1 as MNHEY and CDR2 as SMNVEV (reference sequence). V lost 8 bases, J lost 2 bases, and 12 bases lay in between. The CDR3 consists of 14 residues. CDR3 DNA: TGTGCCAGCGGGGGGATTCTTAACACCGGGGAGCTGTTTTTT. It translates to CASGGILNTGELFF.

This clone was recorded once. The chain employs TRBV4-1 and TRBJ1-1, with 7 bases matching TRBD1. Germline loops: CDR1 MGHRA, CDR2 YSYEKL. The CDR3 contains 17 residues. J lost 2 bases, V lost 0 bases, and 9 bases had no gene match. DNA of the CDR3: TGCGCCAGCAGCCAAGATGCAGGGGGAGGTATAAACACTGAAGCTTTCTTT. It yields the protein CASSQDAGGGINTEAFF.

The chain links TRBV28 to TRBJ1-2; tentatively, D is TRBD1 (5 bases). The germline V gene has CDR1 MDHEN and CDR2 SYDVKM. The CDR3 contains 13 residues. Deletions cut 2 bases from V and 8 bases from J, with 12 bases between. The CDR3 DNA follows: TGTGCCAGCAGTTTACCAGGGCAAGGGGGCTACACCTTC. It is translated as CASSLPGQGGYTF.

This chain connects TRBV7-2 to TRBJ1-3, with TRBD1 matching over 7 bases. The CDR3 totals 18 residues. Germline assignment: CDR1 SGHTA and CDR2 FQGNSA. The V and J ends lost 5 bases and 0 bases, in that order; junction bases with no gene match: 13. The CDR3 spells CASSQYTTGPYSGNTIYF. The CDR3 nucleotides are TGTGCCAGCAGCCAATATACGACAGGGCCCTACTCTGGAAACACCATATATTTT.

The V gene is TRBV29-1, the J gene TRBJ2-7; 14 bases line up with TRBD2. The CDR3 consists of 12 residues. Germline loops: CDR1 SQVTM, CDR2 ANQGSEA. The V gene end was trimmed by 6 bases and the J gene end by 9 bases; junction bases not matched to a gene: 4. The CDR3 loop is CSVGLAGAWQYF. The CDR3 DNA reads TGCAGCGTGGGACTAGCGGGAGCTTGGCAGTACTTC.

The chain is built from TRBV30 and TRBJ1-3, with 10 bases identical to TRBD1. Germline values: CDR1 GTSNPN, CDR2 SVGIG (reference sequence). J gave up 4 bases and V 6 bases, and 9 bases lay outside the gene matches. The CDR3 has 15 residues. The CDR3 DNA reads as TGTGCCTGCGCCGACAGGGGGCGCGTGGGAAACACCATATATTTT. Its protein is CACADRGRVGNTIYF.

The chain carries TRBV9 and TRBJ2-3, with 9 bases that match TRBD2. Germline CDR1 is SGDLS and CDR2 is YYNGEE. This CDR3 region has 15 residues. V lost 4 bases, J lost 1 base, and 4 bases stayed unmatched. The CDR3: CASSQSSGGTDTQYF. The CDR3 region has the DNA TGTGCCAGCAGCCAGTCTAGCGGGGGCACAGATACGCAGTATTTT.

The chain is built from TRBV7-2 and TRBJ1-2; D unresolved. The CDR3 has 15 residues. Germline V CDR1 and CDR2: SGHTA, FQGNSA. V lost 1 base, J lost 2 bases, and 11 bases lay in between. DNA for the CDR3: TGTGCCAGCAGCTTAGACGGCAGCGCAAACTATGGCTACACCTTC. Its protein is CASSLDGSANYGYTF.

In this sample, this clone turned up once. The rearrangement joins TRBV7-2 to TRBJ2-5, with 8 bases lining up with TRBD1. The V gene end was trimmed by 7 bases and the J gene end by 5 bases; junction bases not matched to a gene: 6. Germline V lookup: CDR1 SGHTA, CDR2 FQGNSA. The CDR3 contains 13 residues. CDR3 DNA: TGTGCCAGCACCCAGGGGGCCTTGGAGACCCAGTACTTC. It codes for CASTQGALETQYF.

The chain uses TRBV19 and TRBJ2-1; 9 nucleotides line up with TRBD2. After removal of 8 bases from V and 7 bases from J, the junction contained 9 bases not matched to a gene. This CDR3 is built from 14 residues. Germline CDR1 LNHDA, CDR2 SQIVND (reference sequence). CDR3 sequence: CASLDSGRRNEQFF. DNA for the CDR3: TGTGCCAGTCTCGATAGCGGGAGAAGGAATGAGCAGTTCTTC.

This chain joins TRBV28 and TRBJ2-1; D might be TRBD2 (6 bases). The CDR3 sequence is 16 residues long. V was shortened by 3 bases and J by 5 bases, with 17 bases between the two germline ends. From germline, CDR1 is MDHEN and CDR2 SYDVKM. CDR3 sequence (DNA): TGTGCCAGCAGTTTCGGGGACGGGACTCTTAACAATGAGCAGTTCTTC. Translating gives CASSFGDGTLNNEQFF.

The chain is built from TRBV29-1 and TRBJ2-5; D possibly corresponds to TRBD1 (5 bases). Germline-derived CDR1 and CDR2 are SQVTM and ANQGSEA. The CDR3 runs 13 residues. Trimming removed 3 bases from V and 4 bases from J, with 12 bases in between. The CDR3 sequence: CSVDRGIGETQYF. In DNA, the CDR3 is TGCAGCGTTGATAGGGGAATTGGAGAGACCCAGTACTTC.

The chain carries TRBV5-8 and TRBJ1-2, with D perhaps TRBD1 (5 bases). Germline values: CDR1 SGHTS, CDR2 YDEGEE. The CDR3 runs 13 residues. Trimming left V 4 bases short and J 6 bases short, with 13 bases between. CDR3 DNA sequence: TGTGCCAGCAGCCCGGCGGGGCTCAATGGCTACACCTTC. It codes for CASSPAGLNGYTF.

The gene calls are TRBV28 and TRBJ2-1; tentatively, D is TRBD1 (6 bases). Trimming removed 3 bases from V and 2 bases from J, with 8 bases in between. The length of the CDR3 is 14 residues. From germline, CDR1 is MDHEN and CDR2 SYDVKM. The CDR3 protein is CASSLAGAYNEQFF. The CDR3 DNA reads as TGTGCCAGCAGTTTGGCAGGGGCCTACAATGAGCAGTTCTTC.

The table lists this clone with many counts. J is TRBJ1-1 and V is TRBV5-4; D gene ambiguous. This CDR3 is built from 14 residues. Germline values: CDR1 SGHNT, CDR2 YYREEE (reference sequence). Trimming pared 4 bases from V and 0 bases from J, leaving 10 bases between. CDR3 region: CASSRATVNTEAFF. The DNA for the CDR3 is TGTGCCAGCAGCCGAGCAACGGTGAACACTGAAGCTTTCTTT.

The V gene is TRBV21-1, the J gene TRBJ2-7; the DNA was not compared with TRBD1, the D call given in the table. TRBV21-1 is a pseudogene locus. CDR3 length: 21 amino acids. This CDR3 is CASSKSYFEDKQQPSSYEQYF. CDR3 bases: TGTGCCAGCAGCAAATCCTATTTTGAGGACAAGCAGCAACCAAGCTCCTACGAGCAGTACTTC.

The rearrangement uses TRBV18 and TRBJ1-5; 7 bases are a match to TRBD1. The CDR3 loop spans 15 amino acids. Germline-derived CDR1 and CDR2 are KGHSH and LQKENI. Trimming at V came to 4 bases and at J to 3 bases, leaving 6 bases not matched to a gene. This chain's CDR3 is CASSRSGQSNQPQHF. The DNA for the CDR3 is TGTGCCAGCTCACGGTCGGGACAGTCCAATCAGCCCCAGCATTTT.

The rearrangement uses TRBV27 and TRBJ2-7, with 10 nucleotides matching TRBD1. This CDR3 is built from 18 residues. With 5 bases clipped from V and 4 bases from J, the junction kept 17 bases outside the gene matches. The germline V gene has CDR1 MNHEY and CDR2 SMNVEV (reference sequence). This CDR3 reads CASSPHLGQGINYYEQYF. The CDR3 DNA is TGTGCCAGCAGTCCTCATCTGGGACAGGGGATTAACTATTACGAGCAGTACTTC.